Listed here are 5 T cell receptor beta chains from one sample, sequenced in a study of blood T cell repertoires in COVID-19. Data came from immunoSEQ multiplex PCR; TCRdb stores just in-frame clones and leaves some out. The data contain approximately 400,000 clones, roughly 90% of them singletons. Sequencing was done on a sample of peripheral blood. These TCRs come from a man aged 35 to 55 with acute or convalescent COVID-19.

CDR3 sequence reads: CASSLNPRGGNEKLFF. The CDR3 region has the DNA TGTGCCAGCAGCCTAAATCCTAGGGGGGGGAATGAAAAACTGTTTTTT. The chain recombines TRBV4-2 with TRBJ1-4; TRBD1 is a possible D gene (6 bases). Germline V gene lookup returns CDR1 LGHNA and CDR2 YNFKEQ. Trimming stripped 4 bases from V and 5 bases from J, with 17 bases between. CDR3 length: 16 amino acids.

The J gene is TRBJ2-7, the V gene TRBV5-1; 10 bases align to TRBD1. CDR1 and CDR2 from the germline V gene are SGHRS and YFSETQ. V lost 2 bases, J lost 6 bases, and 2 bases stayed unmatched. The CDR3 loop spans 13 amino acids. CDR3 sequence: CASSFRDRGEQYF. The CDR3 bases are TGCGCCAGCAGCTTCCGGGACAGGGGCGAGCAGTACTTC.

The chain couples TRBV27 to TRBJ2-7; D is unclear. Germline V gene data show CDR1 as MNHEY and CDR2 as SMNVEV (reference sequence). CDR3 length: 14 residues. V was pared by 8 bases and J by 0 bases, with 14 bases between. The CDR3 sequence: CASSSSRSSYEQYF. CDR3 nucleotide sequence: TGTGCCAGCTCTTCGTCCCGGAGCTCCTACGAGCAGTACTTC.

This chain's CDR3 is CASSLGTVGVNIQYF. In DNA form, the CDR3 reads TGTGCCAGCAGCTTGGGGACAGTAGGTGTGAACATTCAGTACTTC. The rearrangement uses TRBV5-6 and TRBJ2-4; tentative D call: TRBD1 (6 bases). CDR1 and CDR2 from the germline V gene are SGHDT and YYEEEE. The CDR3 spans 15 residues. V gave up 0 bases and J gave up 7 bases, with 14 bases separating them. The whole variable domain, filled in from reference TRBV5-6 and TRBJ2-4, reads DAGVTQSPTHLIKTRGQQVTLRCSPKSGHDTVSWYQQALGQGPQFIFQYYEEEERQRGNFPDRFSGHQFPNYSSELNVNALLLGDSALYLCASSLGTVGVNIQYFGAGTRLSVL.

The gene calls are TRBV4-2 and TRBJ2-1, with 9 positions matching TRBD2. Germline V gene lookup returns CDR1 LGHNA and CDR2 YNFKEQ. There are 16 residues in the CDR3. The ends lost 0 bases at V and 6 bases at J; junction bases unmatched: 6. This chain's CDR3 is CASSQEAGGPSNEQFF. The CDR3 DNA follows: TGTGCCAGCAGCCAAGAGGCGGGAGGGCCCAGCAATGAGCAGTTCTTC.